This T cell receptor beta chain was documented in a study of OX40 agonist ivuxolimab in advanced cancers. At the level of the study: Ivuxolimab was delivered to patients intravenously every 2 weeks at doses spanning 0.01 to 10 mg/kg. Partial responses were achieved by three patients, of whom one had hepatocellular carcinoma and two had cutaneous melanoma.

Study results and caveats: Compared with others, partial responders at 0.1-3.0 mg/kg displayed clonal expansion among the lowest. Low normalized clonal expansion also occurred in some nonresponding patients.

CDR1 and CDR2 from the germline V gene are SGHRS and YFSETQ. This CDR3 region has 14 residues. Trimming took off 4 bases at V and 0 bases at J, with 8 bases between the two ends. Clones were sequenced by immunoSEQ multiplex PCR, and TCRdb holds only the in-frame ones, with some missing. Found here are tens of thousands of clones, 70% to 80% of them singletons; the top ten hold 1.6%. On this clone: Its antigen is unidentified.

This sample comprised CD4+ or CD8+ T cells sorted from blood, obtained in a trial of the OX40 agonist ivuxolimab. The TCR originated in an adult with an advanced solid tumor such as melanoma, head and neck, liver or kidney cancer. The chain carries TRBV5-1 and TRBJ1-3; the D is unclear. For the CDR3, the DNA is TGCGCCAGCAGCCCGCAAAACTCTGGAAACACCATATATTTT. This sequence encodes CASSPQNSGNTIYF.